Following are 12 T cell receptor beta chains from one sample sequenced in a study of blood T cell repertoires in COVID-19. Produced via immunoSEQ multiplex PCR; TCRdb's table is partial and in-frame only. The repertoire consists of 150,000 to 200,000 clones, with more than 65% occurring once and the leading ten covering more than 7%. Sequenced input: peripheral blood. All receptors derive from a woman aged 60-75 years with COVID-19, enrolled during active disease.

CDR3 bases: TGTGCCAGCAGCTTACTTTGGCCGGGACAGGGAGGAAATGAGCAGTTCTTC. Protein sequence: CASSLLWPGQGGNEQFF. This chain connects TRBV7-9 to TRBJ2-1; 9 bases are a match to TRBD1. Losses at the gene ends were 2 bases for V and 7 bases for J; bases not matched to a gene: 12. CDR3 length: 17 amino acids. Germline V CDR1 and CDR2: SEHNR, FQNEAQ (reference sequence).

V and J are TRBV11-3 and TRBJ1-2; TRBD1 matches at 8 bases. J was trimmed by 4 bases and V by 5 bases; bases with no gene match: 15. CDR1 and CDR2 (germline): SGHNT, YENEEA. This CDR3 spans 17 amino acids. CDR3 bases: TGTGCCAGCAGCCCCCGGGACAGGTCTTTTATACTCTATGGCTACACCTTC. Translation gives CASSPRDRSFILYGYTF. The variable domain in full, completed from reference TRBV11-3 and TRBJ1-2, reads EAGVVQSPRYKIIEKKQPVAFWCNPISGHNTLYWYLQNLGQGPELLIRYENEEAVDDSQLPKDRFSAERLKGVDSTLKIQPAELGDSAVYLCASSPRDRSFILYGYTFGSGTRLTVV.

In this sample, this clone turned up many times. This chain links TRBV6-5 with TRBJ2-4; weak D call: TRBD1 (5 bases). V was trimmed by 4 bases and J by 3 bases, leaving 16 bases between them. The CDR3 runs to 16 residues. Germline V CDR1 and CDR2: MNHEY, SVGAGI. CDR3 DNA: TGTGCCAGCAGTTTGTCAGGGTTCTTGGGCAAAAACATTCAGTACTTC. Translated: CASSLSGFLGKNIQYF.

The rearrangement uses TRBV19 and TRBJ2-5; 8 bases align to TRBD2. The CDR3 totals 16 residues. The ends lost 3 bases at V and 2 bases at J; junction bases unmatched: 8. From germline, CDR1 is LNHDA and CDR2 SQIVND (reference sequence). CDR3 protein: CASSIGGGLFQETQYF. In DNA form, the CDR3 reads TGTGCCAGTAGTATCGGCGGGGGGCTCTTTCAAGAGACCCAGTACTTC.

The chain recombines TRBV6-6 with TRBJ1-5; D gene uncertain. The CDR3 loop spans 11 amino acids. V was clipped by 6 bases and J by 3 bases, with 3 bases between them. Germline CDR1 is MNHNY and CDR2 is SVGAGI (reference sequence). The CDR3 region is CASRHNQPQHF. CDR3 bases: TGTGCCAGCAGACACAATCAGCCCCAGCATTTT.

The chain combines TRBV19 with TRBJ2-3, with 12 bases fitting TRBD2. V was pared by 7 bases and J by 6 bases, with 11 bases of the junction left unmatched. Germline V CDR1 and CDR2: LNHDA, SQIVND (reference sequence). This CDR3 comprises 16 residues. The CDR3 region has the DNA TGTGCCAGTACCACACCGGGACTAGCGGGTGAGGATACGCAGTATTTT. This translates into CASTTPGLAGEDTQYF.

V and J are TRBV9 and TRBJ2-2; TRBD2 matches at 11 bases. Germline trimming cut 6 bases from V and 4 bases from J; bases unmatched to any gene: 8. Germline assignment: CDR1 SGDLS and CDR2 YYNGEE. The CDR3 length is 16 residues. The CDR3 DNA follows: TGTGCCAGCACCCTTGGACTAGCGGGCTCCACCGGGGAGCTGTTTTTT. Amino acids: CASTLGLAGSTGELFF.

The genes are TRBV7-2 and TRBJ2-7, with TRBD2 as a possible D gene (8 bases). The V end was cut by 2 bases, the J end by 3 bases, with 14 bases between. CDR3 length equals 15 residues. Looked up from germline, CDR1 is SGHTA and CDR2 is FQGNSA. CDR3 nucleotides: TGTGCCAGCAGCTTACGGGAGGGACAGTACTACGAGCAGTACTTC. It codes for CASSLREGQYYEQYF.

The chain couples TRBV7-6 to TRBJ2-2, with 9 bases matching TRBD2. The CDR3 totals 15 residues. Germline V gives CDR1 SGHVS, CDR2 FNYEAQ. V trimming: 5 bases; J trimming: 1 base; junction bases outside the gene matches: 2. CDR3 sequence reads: CASSPSGVNTGELFF. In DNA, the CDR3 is TGTGCCAGCAGCCCTAGCGGGGTGAACACCGGGGAGCTGTTTTTT.

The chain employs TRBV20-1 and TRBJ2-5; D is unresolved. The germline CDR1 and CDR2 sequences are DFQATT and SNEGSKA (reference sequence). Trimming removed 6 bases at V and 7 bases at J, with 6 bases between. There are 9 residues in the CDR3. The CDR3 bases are TGCAGTGCCGGGTTGACCCAGTACTTC. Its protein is CSAGLTQYF.

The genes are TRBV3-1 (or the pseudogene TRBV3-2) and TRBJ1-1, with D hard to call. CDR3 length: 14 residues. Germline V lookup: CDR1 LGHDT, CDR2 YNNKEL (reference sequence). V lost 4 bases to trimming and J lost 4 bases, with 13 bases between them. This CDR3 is CASSPAVSGTEAFF. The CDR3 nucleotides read TGTGCCAGCAGCCCCGCGGTCTCGGGCACTGAAGCTTTCTTT.

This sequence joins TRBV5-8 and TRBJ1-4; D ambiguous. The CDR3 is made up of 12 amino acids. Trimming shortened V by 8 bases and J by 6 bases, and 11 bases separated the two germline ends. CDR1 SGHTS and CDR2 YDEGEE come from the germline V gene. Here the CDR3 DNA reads TGTGCCAGTCAGGAGGTGTATGAAAAACTGTTTTTT. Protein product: CASQEVYEKLFF.